This TCR beta chain is from a study of blood T cell repertoires in COVID-19. Looking at the study overall: Collection of acute and convalescent COVID-19 samples took place in the United States, Italy and Spain. PBMCs, B-cell-depleted T cells, or T cells were the source of the cDNA or gDNA that made up the material.

The CDR3 sequence is 14 residues long. Looked up from germline, CDR1 is SGDLS and CDR2 is YYNGEE. V was clipped by 4 bases and J by 7 bases; unmatched bases: 7. The repertoire was sequenced with immunoSEQ multiplex PCR; TCRdb's copy has only in-frame clones and lacks some. This table holds some 45,000 clones, 86% found once. The count of this clone is one. The chain combines TRBV9 with TRBJ2-2; TRBD2 matches 7 bases. Material for sequencing was peripheral blood. This clonotype was obtained from a man aged 70 or older with acute or convalescent COVID-19. In nucleotides, the CDR3 is TGTGCCAGCAGCCCGGTCGGGGGGATCGGGGAGCTGTTTTTT. It yields the protein CASSPVGGIGELFF.